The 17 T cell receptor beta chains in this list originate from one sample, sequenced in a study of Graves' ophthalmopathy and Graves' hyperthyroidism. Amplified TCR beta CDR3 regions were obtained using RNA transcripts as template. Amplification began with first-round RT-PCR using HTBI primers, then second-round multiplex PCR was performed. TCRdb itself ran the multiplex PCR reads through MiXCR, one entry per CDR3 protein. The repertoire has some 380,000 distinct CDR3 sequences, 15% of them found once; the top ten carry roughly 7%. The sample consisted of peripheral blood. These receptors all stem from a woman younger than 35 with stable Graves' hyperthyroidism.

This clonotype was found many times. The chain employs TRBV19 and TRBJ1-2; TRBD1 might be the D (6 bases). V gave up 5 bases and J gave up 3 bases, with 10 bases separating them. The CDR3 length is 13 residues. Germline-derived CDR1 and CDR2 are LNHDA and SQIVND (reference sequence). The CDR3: CASSLSGDYGYTF. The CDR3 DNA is TGTGCCAGTAGTCTCTCAGGGGACTATGGCTACACCTTC.

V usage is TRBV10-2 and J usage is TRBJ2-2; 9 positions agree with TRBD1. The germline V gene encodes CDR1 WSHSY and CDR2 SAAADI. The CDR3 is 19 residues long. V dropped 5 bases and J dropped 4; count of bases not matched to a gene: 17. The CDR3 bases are TGCGCCAGCAGTCCTAACGGCCCGGGACAGGGTAGAATCACCGGGGAGCTGTTTTTT. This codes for CASSPNGPGQGRITGELFF.

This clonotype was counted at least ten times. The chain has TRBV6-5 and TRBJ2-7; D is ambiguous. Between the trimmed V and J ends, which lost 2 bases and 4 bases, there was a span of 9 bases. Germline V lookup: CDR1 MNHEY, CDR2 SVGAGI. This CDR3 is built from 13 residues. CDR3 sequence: CASSYRDRYEQYF. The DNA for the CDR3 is TGTGCCAGCAGTTACCGCGACCGGTACGAGCAGTACTTC.

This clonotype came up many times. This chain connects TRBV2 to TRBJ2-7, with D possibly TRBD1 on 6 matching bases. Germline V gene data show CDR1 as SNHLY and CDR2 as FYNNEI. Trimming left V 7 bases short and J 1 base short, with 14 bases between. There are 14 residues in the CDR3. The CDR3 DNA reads TGTGCCAGCATTGGGAGACAGGCGTCCTACGAGCAGTACTTC. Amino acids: CASIGRQASYEQYF.

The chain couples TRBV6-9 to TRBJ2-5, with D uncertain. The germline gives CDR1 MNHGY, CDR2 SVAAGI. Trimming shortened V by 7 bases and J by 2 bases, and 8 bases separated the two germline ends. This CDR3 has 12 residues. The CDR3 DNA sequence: TGTGCCAGCAATTCCGCACAAGAGACCCAGTACTTC. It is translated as CASNSAQETQYF.

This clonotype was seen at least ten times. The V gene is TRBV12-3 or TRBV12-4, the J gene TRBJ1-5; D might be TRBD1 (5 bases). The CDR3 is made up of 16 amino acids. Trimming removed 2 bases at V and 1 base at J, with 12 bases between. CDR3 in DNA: TGTGCCAGCAGTTTAATGCAGGGTATGAGCAATCAGCCCCAGCATTTT. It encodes CASSLMQGMSNQPQHF.

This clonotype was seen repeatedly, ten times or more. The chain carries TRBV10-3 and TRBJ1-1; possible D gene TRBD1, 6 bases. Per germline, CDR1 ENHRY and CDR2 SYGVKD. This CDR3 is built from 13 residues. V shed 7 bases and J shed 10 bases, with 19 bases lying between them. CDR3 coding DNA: TGTGCCATCACTAACAGGGAGGGGGTAGGAGCTTTCTTT. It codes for CAITNREGVGAFF.

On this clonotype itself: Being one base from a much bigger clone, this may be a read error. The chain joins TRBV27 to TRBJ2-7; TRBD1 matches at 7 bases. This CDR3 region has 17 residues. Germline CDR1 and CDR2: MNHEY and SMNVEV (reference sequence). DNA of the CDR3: TGTGCCAGCGGTTTAATAATGGTAAGGACAGGCCACTACGAGCAGTACTTC. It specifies CASGLIMVRTGHYEQYF.

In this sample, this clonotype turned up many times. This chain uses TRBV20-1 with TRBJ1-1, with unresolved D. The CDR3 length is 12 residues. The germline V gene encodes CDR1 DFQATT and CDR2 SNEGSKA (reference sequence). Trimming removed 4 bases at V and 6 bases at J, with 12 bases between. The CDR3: CSAIGPLAEAFF. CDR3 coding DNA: TGCAGTGCTATAGGGCCCCTGGCTGAAGCTTTCTTT.

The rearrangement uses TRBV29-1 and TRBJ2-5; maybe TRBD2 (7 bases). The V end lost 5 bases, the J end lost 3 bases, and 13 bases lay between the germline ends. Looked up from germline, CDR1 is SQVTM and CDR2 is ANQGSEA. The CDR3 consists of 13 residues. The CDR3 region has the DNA TGCAGCGTTCGGGGGGCGGGTAAAGAGACCCAGTACTTC. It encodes CSVRGAGKETQYF.

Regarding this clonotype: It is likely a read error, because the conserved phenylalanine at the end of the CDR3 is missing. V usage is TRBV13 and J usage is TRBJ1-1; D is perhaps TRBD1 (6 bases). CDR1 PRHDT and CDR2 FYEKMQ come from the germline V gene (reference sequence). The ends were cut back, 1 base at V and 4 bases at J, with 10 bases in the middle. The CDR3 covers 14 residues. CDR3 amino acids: CASSLARGRTEAFY. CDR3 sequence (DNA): TGTGCCAGCAGCTTAGCCCGGGGGCGCACTGAAGCTTTCTAT.

CDR3 loop: CASSQGRAYEQYF. Written as DNA, the CDR3 is TGTGCCAGCAGCCAAGGCAGGGCGTACGAGCAGTACTTC. The chain has TRBV3-1 and TRBJ2-7, with a weak D call TRBD1 (5 bases). In germline, CDR1 is LGHDT, CDR2 YNNKEL (reference sequence). The V end lost 1 base, the J end lost 4 bases, and 8 bases lay between the germline ends. CDR3 length: 13 residues.

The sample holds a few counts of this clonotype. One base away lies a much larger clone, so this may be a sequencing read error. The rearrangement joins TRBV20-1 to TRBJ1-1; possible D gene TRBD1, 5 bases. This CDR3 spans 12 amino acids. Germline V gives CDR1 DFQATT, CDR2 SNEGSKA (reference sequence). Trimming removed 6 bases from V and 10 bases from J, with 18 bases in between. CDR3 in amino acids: CSAPCGGAGAFF. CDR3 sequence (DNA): TGCAGTGCCCCCTGTGGAGGGGCTGGAGCTTTCTTT.

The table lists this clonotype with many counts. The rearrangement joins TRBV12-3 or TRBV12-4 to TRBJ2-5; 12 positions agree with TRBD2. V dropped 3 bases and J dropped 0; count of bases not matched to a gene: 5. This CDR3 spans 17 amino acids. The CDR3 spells CASSLRLAGEYQETQYF. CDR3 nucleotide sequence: TGTGCCAGCAGTTTGAGACTAGCGGGGGAATACCAAGAGACCCAGTACTTC.

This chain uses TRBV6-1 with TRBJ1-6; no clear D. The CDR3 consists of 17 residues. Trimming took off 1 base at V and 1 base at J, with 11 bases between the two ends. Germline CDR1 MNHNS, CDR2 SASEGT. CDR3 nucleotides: TGTGCCAGCAGTGAAGTGGAGGGAACGTCCTATAATTCACCCCTCCACTTT. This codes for CASSEVEGTSYNSPLHF.

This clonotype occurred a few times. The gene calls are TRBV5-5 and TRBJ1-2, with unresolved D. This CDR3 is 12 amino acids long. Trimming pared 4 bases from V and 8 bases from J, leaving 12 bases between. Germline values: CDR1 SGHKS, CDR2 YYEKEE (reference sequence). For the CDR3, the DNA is TGTGCCAGCAGCCATCTACTCGAGGGCTACACCTTC. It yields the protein CASSHLLEGYTF.

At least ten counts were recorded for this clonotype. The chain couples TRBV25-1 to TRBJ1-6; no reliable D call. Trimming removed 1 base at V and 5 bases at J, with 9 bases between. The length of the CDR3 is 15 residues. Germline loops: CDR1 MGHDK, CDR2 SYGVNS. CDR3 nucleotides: TGTGCCAGCAGTGAATTTTATGTCAATAATTCACCCCTCCACTTT. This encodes CASSEFYVNNSPLHF.